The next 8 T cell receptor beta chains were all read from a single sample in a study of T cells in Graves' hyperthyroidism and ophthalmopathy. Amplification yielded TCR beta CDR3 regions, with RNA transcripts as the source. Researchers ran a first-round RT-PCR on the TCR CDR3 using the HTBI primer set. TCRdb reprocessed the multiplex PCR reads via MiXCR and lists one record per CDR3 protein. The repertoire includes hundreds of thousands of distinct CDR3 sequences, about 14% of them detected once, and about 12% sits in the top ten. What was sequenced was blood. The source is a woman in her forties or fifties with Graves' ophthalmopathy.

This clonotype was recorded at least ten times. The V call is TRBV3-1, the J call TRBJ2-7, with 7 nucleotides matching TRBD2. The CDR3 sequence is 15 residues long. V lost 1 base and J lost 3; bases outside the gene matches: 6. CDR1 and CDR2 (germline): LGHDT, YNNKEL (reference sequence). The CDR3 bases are TGTGCCAGCAGCCAAGTTCCAGCGGGATTCTACGAGCAGTACTTC. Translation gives CASSQVPAGFYEQYF.

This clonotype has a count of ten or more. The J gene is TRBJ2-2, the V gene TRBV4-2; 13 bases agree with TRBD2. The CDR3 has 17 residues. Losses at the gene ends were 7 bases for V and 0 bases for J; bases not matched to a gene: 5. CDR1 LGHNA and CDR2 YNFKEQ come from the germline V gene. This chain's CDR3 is CASTRTSGSSNTGELFF. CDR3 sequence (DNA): TGTGCCAGCACCAGGACTAGCGGGAGTTCGAACACCGGGGAGCTGTTTTTT.

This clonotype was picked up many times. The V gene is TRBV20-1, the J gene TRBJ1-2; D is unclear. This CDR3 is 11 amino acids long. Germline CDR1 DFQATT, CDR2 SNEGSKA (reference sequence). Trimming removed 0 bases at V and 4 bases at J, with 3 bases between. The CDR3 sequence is CSAREFYGYTF. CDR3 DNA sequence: TGCAGTGCTAGAGAGTTCTATGGCTACACCTTC.

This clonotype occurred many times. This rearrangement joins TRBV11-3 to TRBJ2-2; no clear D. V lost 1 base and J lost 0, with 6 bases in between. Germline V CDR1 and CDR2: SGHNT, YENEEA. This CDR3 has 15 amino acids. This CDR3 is CASSLGSANTGELFF. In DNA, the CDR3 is TGTGCCAGCAGCTTAGGTTCAGCGAACACCGGGGAGCTGTTTTTT.

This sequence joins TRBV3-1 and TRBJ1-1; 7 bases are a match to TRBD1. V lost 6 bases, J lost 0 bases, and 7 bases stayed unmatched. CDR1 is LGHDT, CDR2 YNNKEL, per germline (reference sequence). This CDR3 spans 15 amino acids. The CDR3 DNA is TGTGCCAGCAGAAGGGACAGCGGGGTGAACACTGAAGCTTTCTTT. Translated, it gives CASRRDSGVNTEAFF.

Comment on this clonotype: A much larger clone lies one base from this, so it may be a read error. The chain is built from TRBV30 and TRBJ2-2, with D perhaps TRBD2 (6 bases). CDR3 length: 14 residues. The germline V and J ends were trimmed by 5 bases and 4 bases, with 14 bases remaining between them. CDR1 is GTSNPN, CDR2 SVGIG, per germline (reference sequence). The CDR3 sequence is CAWGTAGSTGELFF. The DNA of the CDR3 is TGTGCCTGGGGTACGGCGGGGAGCACCGGGGAGCTGTTTTTT. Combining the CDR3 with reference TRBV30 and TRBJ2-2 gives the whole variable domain SQTIHQWPATLVQPVGSPLSLECTVEGTSNPNLYWYRQAAGRGLQLLFYSVGIGQISSEVPQNLSASRPQDRQFILSSKKLLLSDSGFYLCAWGTAGSTGELFFGEGSRLTVL.

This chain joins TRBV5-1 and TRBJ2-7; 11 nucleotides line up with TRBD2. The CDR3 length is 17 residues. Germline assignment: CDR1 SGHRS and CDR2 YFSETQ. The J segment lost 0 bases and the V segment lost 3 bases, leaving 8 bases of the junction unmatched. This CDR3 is CASSSGLAGDHSYEQYF. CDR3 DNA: TGCGCCAGCAGCTCAGGACTAGCGGGTGATCACTCCTACGAGCAGTACTTC.

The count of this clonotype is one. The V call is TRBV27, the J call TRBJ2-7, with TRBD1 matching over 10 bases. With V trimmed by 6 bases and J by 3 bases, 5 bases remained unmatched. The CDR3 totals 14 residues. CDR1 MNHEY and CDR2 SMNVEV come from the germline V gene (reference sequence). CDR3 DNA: TGTGCCAGCAGCTGGGGGACAGGGGACTACGAGCAGTACTTC. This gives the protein CASSWGTGDYEQYF.